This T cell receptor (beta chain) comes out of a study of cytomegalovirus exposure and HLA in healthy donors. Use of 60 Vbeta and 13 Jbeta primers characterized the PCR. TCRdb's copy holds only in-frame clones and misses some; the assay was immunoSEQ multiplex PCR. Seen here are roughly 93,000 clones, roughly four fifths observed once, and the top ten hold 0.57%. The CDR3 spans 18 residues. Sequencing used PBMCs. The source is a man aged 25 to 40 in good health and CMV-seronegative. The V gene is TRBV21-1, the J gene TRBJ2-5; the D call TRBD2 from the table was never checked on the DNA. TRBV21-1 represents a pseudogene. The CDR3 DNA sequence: TGTGCCAGCAGCACCCGACTAGCGGGGGAGGGTAGGCAAGAGACCCAGTACTTC. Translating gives CASSTRLAGEGRQETQYF.